Listed below are T cell receptor beta chains from one sample, sequenced in a study of blood T cell repertoires in COVID-19. Sequencing was performed with immunoSEQ multiplex PCR; in TCRdb, only in-frame clones are kept and a portion is missing. The sample holds some 260,000 clones, about four fifths seen once. Sequencing used peripheral blood. Receptors originate from a woman aged 18 to 35 with acute or convalescent COVID-19. Each CDR3 is given with its conserved first and last residue. D genes are given only for firm matches. Clone size, where shown, is once, few, many, or a class for clones that have expanded.

v_call,j_call,clone_size,d_call,cdr3_aa,cdr3_nt
TRBV6-5,TRBJ1-1,-,-,CASRGGTGAFF,TGTGCCAGCAGGGGCGGGACCGGAGCTTTCTTT
TRBV9,TRBJ2-1,once,TRBD2,CASSVVAAGVGSNEQFF,TGTGCCAGCAGCGTAGTGGCAGCGGGAGTGGGATCCAATGAGCAGTTCTTC
TRBV13,TRBJ2-3,-,TRBD2,CASTGLSGAGADTQYF,TGTGCCAGCACCGGATTGAGCGGGGCGGGGGCAGATACGCAGTATTTT
TRBV7-8,TRBJ2-3,-,TRBD2,CASRTAGASTDTQYF,TGTGCCAGCCGAACAGCGGGAGCTAGCACAGATACGCAGTATTTT
TRBV11-2,TRBJ2-1,few,TRBD2,CASSPGGGLAAHEQFF,TGTGCCAGCAGCCCAGGGGGGGGACTAGCGGCCCATGAGCAGTTCTTC
TRBV2,TRBJ1-5,few,-,CASSAGQPQHF,TGTGCCAGCAGTGCGGGACAGCCCCAGCATTTT
TRBV20-1,TRBJ2-1,-,TRBD1,CSASGTGGIPYNEQFF,TGCAGTGCTAGTGGGACAGGGGGTATTCCCTACAATGAGCAGTTCTTC
TRBV5-6,TRBJ2-7,-,TRBD1,CASSRDRGTSYEQYF,TGTGCCAGCAGCCGGGACAGGGGAACGTCCTACGAGCAGTACTTC
TRBV30,TRBJ2-3,-,TRBD2,CAWSAGGRATDTQYF,TGTGCCTGGAGTGCGGGCGGGAGGGCGACAGATACGCAGTATTTT
TRBV9,TRBJ2-7,-,-,CASSPWAGSDEQYF,TGTGCCAGCAGCCCTTGGGCAGGTTCGGACGAGCAGTACTTC
TRBV7-6,TRBJ1-3,-,-,CASSARGASGNTIYF,TGTGCCAGCAGCGCGAGAGGAGCCTCTGGAAACACCATATATTTT
TRBV3-1/TRBV3-2,TRBJ2-1,few,TRBD2,CASSQGGSGRAIYNEQFF,TGTGCCAGCAGCCAAGGAGGCAGCGGGAGGGCCATTTACAATGAGCAGTTCTTC
TRBV28,TRBJ1-1,-,-,CASLTGGSGGPEAFF,TGTGCCAGCCTGACGGGGGGGTCCGGTGGCCCTGAAGCTTTCTTT
TRBV5-1,TRBJ2-1,-,TRBD1,CASSLHGGDRVINEQFF,TGCGCCAGCAGCTTGCATGGTGGGGACAGGGTTATCAATGAGCAGTTCTTC
TRBV6-4,TRBJ2-3,many,TRBD2,CASSELAGGGSDTQYF,TGTGCCAGCAGTGAATTAGCGGGAGGCGGGTCAGATACGCAGTATTTT
TRBV19,TRBJ1-2,-,TRBD1,CASSRGQPEGGYTF,TGTGCCAGTAGTAGGGGACAGCCGGAGGGTGGCTACACCTTC
TRBV12-3/TRBV12-4,TRBJ2-7,-,-,CASSLSGNTEQYF,TGTGCCAGCAGTTTATCGGGGAATACGGAGCAGTACTTC
TRBV29-1,TRBJ1-1,-,-,CSVEDLGQGRAFF,TGCAGCGTTGAAGATCTGGGGCAGGGGAGAGCTTTCTTT
TRBV12-3/TRBV12-4,TRBJ1-6,-,-,CASRDSNSPLHF,TGTGCCAGCAGGGACAGTAATTCACCCCTCCACTTT
TRBV5-4,TRBJ2-1,-,TRBD2,CATKLAGGPYNEQFF,TGTGCCACGAAACTAGCGGGAGGGCCGTACAATGAGCAGTTCTTC
TRBV7-2,TRBJ1-3,-,TRBD1,CASSLQGQGSPGNTIYF,TGTGCCAGCAGCTTACAGGGACAGGGTTCCCCTGGAAACACCATATATTTT
TRBV28,TRBJ2-7,-,TRBD1,CASSFPRDREPYEQYF,TGTGCCAGCAGTTTTCCCCGGGACAGGGAGCCCTACGAGCAGTACTTC
TRBV6-5,TRBJ1-2,-,-,CASSYSTGPPYYGYTF,TGTGCCAGCAGTTACAGTACAGGTCCCCCTTACTATGGCTACACCTTC
TRBV28,TRBJ2-7,-,TRBD2,CASSLQRDSHEQYF,TGTGCCAGCAGTTTACAGCGGGATAGCCACGAGCAGTACTTC
TRBV6-2/TRBV6-3,TRBJ1-1,-,TRBD1,CASSYSGTGLSVLPEAFF,TGTGCCAGCAGTTACTCGGGGACAGGGCTGTCGGTGCTACCTGAAGCTTTCTTT
TRBV6-5,TRBJ2-1,once,-,CASRYGGPSYNEQFF,TGTGCCAGCCGATACGGGGGGCCCTCCTACAATGAGCAGTTCTTC
TRBV4-2,TRBJ2-1,once,-,CASSQERTTLGEQFF,TGTGCCAGCAGCCAAGAGAGGACTACCTTGGGTGAGCAGTTCTTC
TRBV28,TRBJ1-6,-,TRBD1,CASTKTGTGVSPLHF,TGTGCCAGCACCAAAACCGGGACAGGGGTATCACCCCTCCACTTT
TRBV13,TRBJ2-3,-,TRBD2,CASSLGFGRPSTDTQYF,TGTGCCAGCAGCTTAGGGTTCGGGAGGCCGAGCACAGATACGCAGTATTTT
TRBV4-2,TRBJ2-7,-,TRBD1,CASSQAGTGVYYEQYF,TGTGCCAGCAGCCAAGCAGGGACAGGGGTATACTACGAGCAGTACTTC
TRBV5-1,TRBJ1-1,-,-,CASSLGAPNTEAFF,TGCGCCAGCAGCTTGGGTGCGCCAAACACTGAAGCTTTCTTT
TRBV30,TRBJ2-2,-,-,CAWGEQGPGELFF,TGTGCCTGGGGGGAACAGGGACCCGGGGAGCTGTTTTTT
TRBV29-1,TRBJ1-2,few,-,CSGQTHYGYTF,TGCAGCGGACAAACTCACTATGGCTACACCTTC
TRBV5-8,TRBJ2-5,once,-,CASSLSPPGETQYF,TGTGCCAGCAGCTTGAGTCCTCCGGGAGAGACCCAGTACTTC
TRBV7-2,TRBJ1-6,once,TRBD1,CASSLGQGSNSPLHF,TGTGCCAGCAGCTTGGGACAGGGAAGTAATTCACCCCTCCACTTT
TRBV30,TRBJ1-1,-,TRBD1,CAWSEGAENEAFF,TGTGCCTGGAGTGAGGGGGCGGAAAATGAAGCTTTCTTT
TRBV2,TRBJ1-1,-,-,CASSAEGGTEAFF,TGTGCCAGCAGTGCCGAGGGGGGGACTGAAGCTTTCTTT
TRBV7-9,TRBJ1-6,-,-,CASSLARDSPLHF,TGTGCCAGCAGCTTAGCCCGGGATTCACCCCTCCACTTT
TRBV7-9,TRBJ2-7,-,TRBD1,CASSSIDRAGYEQYF,TGTGCCAGCAGTTCGATCGACAGGGCCGGCTACGAGCAGTACTTC
TRBV19,TRBJ2-2,-,-,CASSDLRGAGLAGELFF,TGTGCCAGTAGTGACCTCAGGGGCGCCGGGCTCGCCGGGGAGCTGTTTTTT
TRBV28,TRBJ1-5,-,-,CAIRGGGQPQHF,TGTGCCATCCGGGGGGGCGGGCAGCCCCAGCATTTT
TRBV5-4,TRBJ2-7,-,TRBD2,CASRESGRADEQYF,TGTGCCAGCAGGGAGAGCGGGAGGGCCGATGAGCAGTACTTC
TRBV19,TRBJ1-6,-,-,CASSAVGGSPLHF,TGTGCCAGTAGTGCGGTAGGGGGTTCACCCCTCCACTTT
TRBV27,TRBJ1-1,few,TRBD1,CASSPHGTGLNTEAFF,TGTGCCAGCAGTCCACACGGGACAGGGTTAAACACTGAAGCTTTCTTT
TRBV4-1,TRBJ2-1,-,-,CASSQDVERVNRYNEQFF,TGCGCCAGCAGCCAAGATGTCGAGCGGGTTAACCGGTACAATGAGCAGTTCTTC
TRBV10-3,TRBJ2-1,-,TRBD2,CAISGQLAGEQFF,TGTGCCATCAGTGGACAGCTAGCGGGTGAGCAGTTCTTC
TRBV5-5,TRBJ2-7,-,TRBD1,CASSLGQGPLYEQYF,TGTGCCAGCAGCTTAGGACAGGGTCCTTTGTACGAGCAGTACTTC
TRBV7-2,TRBJ2-1,-,TRBD2,CASTYSGRTINEQFF,TGTGCCAGCACCTATAGCGGGAGGACCATCAATGAGCAGTTCTTC
TRBV7-9,TRBJ1-1,few,-,CASSLNRVGEGTFF,-
TRBV10-3,TRBJ2-5,-,TRBD1,CAISERTGFSETQYF,TGTGCCATCAGTGAGAGGACAGGCTTTTCTGAGACCCAGTACTTC
TRBV3-1/TRBV3-2,TRBJ2-7,-,TRBD2,CASSPYGLAREQYF,TGTGCCAGCAGCCCCTACGGACTAGCACGCGAGCAGTACTTC
TRBV7-3,TRBJ2-6,-,TRBD2,CASSPRTSRSSGANVLTF,TGTGCCAGCAGCCCCCGGACTAGCCGCAGCTCTGGGGCCAACGTCCTGACTTTC
TRBV5-4,TRBJ2-5,-,-,CASSPVSGQETQYF,TGTGCCAGCAGCCCTGTAAGCGGACAAGAGACCCAGTACTTC
TRBV29-1,TRBJ1-2,-,-,CSVSLGEDYGYTF,TGCAGCGTTTCTCTTGGTGAGGACTATGGCTACACCTTC
TRBV6-5,TRBJ2-1,-,TRBD2,CASSELAGGYNEQFF,TGTGCCAGCTCTGAACTAGCGGGAGGCTACAATGAGCAGTTCTTC
TRBV19,TRBJ2-1,-,-,CASSSRMTSFDEQFF,TGTGCCAGTAGTTCGCGAATGACTAGTTTCGATGAGCAGTTCTTC
TRBV25-1,TRBJ2-7,once,TRBD2,CASSERASGIAYEQYF,TGTGCCAGCAGTGAAAGGGCTAGCGGGATAGCCTACGAGCAGTACTTC
TRBV28,TRBJ2-3,-,TRBD1,CASSLTRQGRDTDTQYF,TGTGCCAGCAGTTTGACGAGACAGGGTAGGGACACAGATACGCAGTATTTT
TRBV5-1,TRBJ2-1,-,TRBD2,CASSLAGWTSGSGVF,TGCGCCAGCAGCTTGGCGGGGTGGACTAGCGGGAGTGGAGTCTTC
TRBV30,TRBJ1-2,many,-,CAWKGRTINYGYTF,TGTGCCTGGAAGGGGAGGACAATTAACTATGGCTACACCTTC